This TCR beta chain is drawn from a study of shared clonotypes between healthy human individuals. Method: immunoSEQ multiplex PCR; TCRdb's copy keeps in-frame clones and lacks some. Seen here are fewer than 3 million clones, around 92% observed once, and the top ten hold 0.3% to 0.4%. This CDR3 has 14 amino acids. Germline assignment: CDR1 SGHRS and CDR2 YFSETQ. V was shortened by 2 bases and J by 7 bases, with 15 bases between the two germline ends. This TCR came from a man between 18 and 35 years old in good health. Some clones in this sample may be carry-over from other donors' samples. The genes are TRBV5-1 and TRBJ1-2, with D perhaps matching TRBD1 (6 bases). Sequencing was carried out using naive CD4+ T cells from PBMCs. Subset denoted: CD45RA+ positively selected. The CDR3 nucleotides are TGCGCCAGCAGCTTATCACCCAGGGGTGTTGGCTACACCTTC. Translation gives CASSLSPRGVGYTF.